These 12 T cell receptor beta chains were all obtained from the same sample, sequenced in a study of graft-versus-host responses after intestinal transplantation. Here immunoSEQ multiplex PCR was the method, and the copy in TCRdb shows in-frame clones only, minus some. The table includes tens of thousands of clones, roughly 89% detected once. These TCRs' antigens remain unknown. Specimen: unstimulated CD4+ T cells sorted from spleen or lymph node cells, collected before intestinal transplant. The receptor source for this set is a human donor who received an intestinal transplant.

This clone was picked up a small number of times. The chain has TRBV6-1 and TRBJ1-5; possible D gene TRBD1, 6 bases. The CDR3 consists of 15 residues. From germline, CDR1 is MNHNS and CDR2 SASEGT. V was trimmed by 0 bases and J by 4 bases, leaving 10 bases between them. CDR3 DNA: TGTGCCAGCAGTGAAGCCCTGGACAGAAATCAGCCCCAGCATTTT. It is translated as CASSEALDRNQPQHF.

As DNA, the CDR3 is TGCGCCAGCAGACAGGGACAGGGGGGGATGTACCAAGAGACCCAGTACTTC. It specifies CASRQGQGGMYQETQYF. The chain employs TRBV10-2 and TRBJ2-5, with 11 bases aligning to TRBD1. The CDR3 extends over 17 amino acids. Germline V CDR1 and CDR2: WSHSY, SAAADI. The junction had 9 bases not matched to a gene; V was cut back by 6 bases and J by 0 bases.

The V gene is TRBV10-2, the J gene TRBJ1-5; no definite D call. Deletions cut 4 bases from V and 11 bases from J, with 9 bases between. Germline CDR1 reads WSHSY; CDR2 reads SAAADI. This CDR3 is built from 11 residues. CDR3 region: CASSGGQAQHF. The CDR3 DNA follows: TGCGCCAGCAGTGGAGGGCAAGCCCAGCATTTT.

This chain joins TRBV11-2 and TRBJ1-1; a weak D match, TRBD1 (5 bases). Germline values: CDR1 SGHAT, CDR2 FQNNGV. The CDR3 is 15 residues long. V lost 5 bases, J lost 4 bases, and 17 bases lay in between. The CDR3 spells CASSRGVRGGTEAFF. The CDR3 region has the DNA TGTGCCAGCAGCCGGGGGGTCCGGGGCGGCACTGAAGCTTTCTTT. Variable domain in full (rest from reference TRBV11-2 and TRBJ1-1): EAGVAQSPRYKIIEKRQSVAFWCNPISGHATLYWYQQILGQGPKLLIQFQNNGVVDDSQLPKDRFSAERLKGVDSTLKIQPAKLEDSAVYLCASSRGVRGGTEAFFGQGTRLTVV.

This clone was recorded only once. The V and J genes are TRBV9 and TRBJ2-2; 7 bases agree with TRBD1. CDR3 size: 15 residues. The germline gives CDR1 SGDLS, CDR2 YYNGEE. The V gene end was trimmed by 0 bases and the J gene end by 7 bases; junction bases not matched to a gene: 6. The DNA for the CDR3 is TGTGCCAGCAGCGTAGAAGGGGGCGCGGGCGGGGAGCTGTTTTTT. This sequence encodes CASSVEGGAGGELFF.

The gene calls are TRBV30 and TRBJ1-5; 9 nucleotides align to TRBD1. V gave up 5 bases and J gave up 2 bases; unmatched junction bases: 7. Germline-derived CDR1 and CDR2 are GTSNPN and SVGIG (reference sequence). This CDR3 spans 15 amino acids. CDR3 loop: CAWGETGGGNQPQHF. In DNA form, the CDR3 reads TGTGCCTGGGGGGAGACAGGGGGGGGCAATCAGCCCCAGCATTTT.

The chain combines TRBV28 with TRBJ2-7, with 8 bases lining up with TRBD1. Germline V gene sequence: CDR1 MDHEN, CDR2 SYDVKM. The V gene end was trimmed by 5 bases and the J gene end by 7 bases; junction bases not matched to a gene: 13. The CDR3 runs to 15 residues. CDR3 sequence: CASSNLDRAIGEQYF. In DNA form, the CDR3 reads TGTGCCAGCAGTAATTTGGACAGGGCAATTGGGGAGCAGTACTTC.

This clone was recorded only once. The V call is TRBV5-1, the J call TRBJ2-2, with 11 bases matching TRBD2. Germline V gene sequence: CDR1 SGHRS, CDR2 YFSETQ. The CDR3 consists of 17 residues. Trimming at V came to 0 bases and at J to 1 base, leaving 2 bases not matched to a gene. DNA of the CDR3: TGCGCCAGCAGCTTGGCCGGGACTAGCGGGAACACCGGGGAGCTGTTTTTT. This translates into CASSLAGTSGNTGELFF.

J is TRBJ1-5 and V is TRBV5-6, with D uncertain. Trimming took off 4 bases at V and 3 bases at J, with 14 bases between the two ends. This CDR3 has 15 residues. Germline assignment: CDR1 SGHDT and CDR2 YYEEEE. CDR3 nucleotide sequence: TGTGCCAGCAGCCTCTTCCAGGTGACCAATCAGCCCCAGCATTTT. Translated, it gives CASSLFQVTNQPQHF.

The chain carries TRBV28 and TRBJ2-7; 9 bases align to TRBD1. This CDR3 region has 16 residues. The ends lost 4 bases at V and 3 bases at J; junction bases unmatched: 10. Germline V gene sequence: CDR1 MDHEN, CDR2 SYDVKM. CDR3 DNA sequence: TGTGCCAGCAGTTCAGCCGGGACAGGGACCCTCTACGAGCAGTACTTC. This gives the protein CASSSAGTGTLYEQYF.

DNA for the CDR3: TGTGCCAGCAGCTTAAGGTCGGGGGGGACAGATACGCAGTATTTT. Encoded protein: CASSLRSGGTDTQYF. This rearrangement joins TRBV11-1 to TRBJ2-3; 8 positions agree with TRBD2. This CDR3 has 15 amino acids. Germline V gives CDR1 SGHAT, CDR2 FQDESV (reference sequence). The ends lost 2 bases at V and 3 bases at J; junction bases unmatched: 4.

V usage is TRBV9 and J usage is TRBJ2-5; D unclear. The germline CDR1 and CDR2 sequences are SGDLS and YYNGEE. V was shortened by 4 bases and J by 4 bases, with 17 bases between the two germline ends. The CDR3 loop spans 15 amino acids. For the CDR3, the DNA is TGTGCCAGCAGCCCCGTCCCTTCGAGCCGAGAGACCCAGTACTTC. This encodes CASSPVPSSRETQYF.